One and the same sample provided the 24 T cell receptor beta chains below, sequenced in a study of blood T cell repertoires in COVID-19. The data were produced by immunoSEQ multiplex PCR, yet TCRdb's version contains in-frame clones alone and is incomplete. The table has 400,000 to 550,000 clones, about 90% seen once. The material sequenced was PBMCs or T cells enriched from blood (not recorded which). The receptors shown here come from a woman aged 18 to 35 with acute COVID-19.

The chain couples TRBV7-2 to TRBJ1-2, with D unresolved. The CDR3 has 12 residues. Germline CDR1 SGHTA, CDR2 FQGNSA. Trimming took off 1 base at V and 8 bases at J, with 8 bases between the two ends. In nucleotides, the CDR3 is TGTGCCAGCAGCTTAGGAGGGCGCGGCTACACCTTC. It encodes CASSLGGRGYTF. The whole variable domain, remainder taken from reference TRBV7-2 and TRBJ1-2, is GAGVSQSPSNKVTEKGKDVELRCDPISGHTALYWYRQSLGQGLEFLIYFQGNSAPDKSGLPSDRFSAERTGGSVSTLTIQRTQQEDSAVYLCASSLGGRGYTFGSGTRLTVV.

This chain links TRBV5-1 with TRBJ1-6; TRBD1 matches 7 bases. After removal of 4 bases from V and 8 bases from J, the junction contained 6 bases not matched to a gene. Germline values: CDR1 SGHRS, CDR2 YFSETQ. The CDR3 loop spans 14 amino acids. The CDR3 reads CASSLTGSDSPLHF. The CDR3 region has the DNA TGCGCCAGCAGCCTGACAGGGTCCGATTCACCCCTCCACTTT. Combining the CDR3 with reference TRBV5-1 and TRBJ1-6 gives the whole variable domain KAGVTQTPRYLIKTRGQQVTLSCSPISGHRSVSWYQQTPGQGLQFLFEYFSETQRNKGNFPGRFSGRQFSNSRSEMNVSTLELGDSALYLCASSLTGSDSPLHFGNGTRLTVT.

The V call is TRBV10-1, the J call TRBJ2-2; D gene uncertain. CDR1 is WNHNN, CDR2 SYGVQD, per germline (reference sequence). The CDR3 runs to 14 residues. The V and J ends lost 2 bases and 7 bases respectively, with 11 bases between them. This CDR3 is CASSETVRRGELFF. The CDR3 DNA reads TGCGCCAGCAGTGAGACAGTCCGACGCGGGGAGCTGTTTTTT.

This sequence joins TRBV5-1 and TRBJ2-5, with a possible D match to TRBD1 (5 bases). V was pared by 0 bases and J by 3 bases, with 6 bases between. Per germline, CDR1 SGHRS and CDR2 YFSETQ. The CDR3 is made up of 13 amino acids. The CDR3: CASSLAREETQYF. CDR3 coding DNA: TGCGCCAGCAGCTTGGCCAGGGAAGAGACCCAGTACTTC.

Written as DNA, the CDR3 is TGTGCCAGCAGCTTCGACAGGGGAGTTACAAATACGCAGTATTTT. Its translation is CASSFDRGVTNTQYF. The J gene is TRBJ2-3, the V gene TRBV7-9; TRBD1 agrees at 8 bases. V lost 3 bases to trimming and J lost 7 bases; unmatched junction nucleotides: 9. Germline V gene sequence: CDR1 SEHNR, CDR2 FQNEAQ (reference sequence). The CDR3 is made up of 15 amino acids.

This clone was seen a few times. The CDR3 here is CASSSWTDSNQPQHF. CDR3 sequence (DNA): TGTGCCAGCAGCTCCTGGACAGATAGCAATCAGCCCCAGCATTTT. This chain joins TRBV11-3 and TRBJ1-5, with TRBD1 as a possible D gene (6 bases). This CDR3 has 15 residues. Germline CDR1 reads SGHNT; CDR2 reads YENEEA. Trimming removed 4 bases from V and 0 bases from J, with 10 bases in between. The complete variable domain, with remaining parts taken from reference TRBV11-3 and TRBJ1-5, reads EAGVVQSPRYKIIEKKQPVAFWCNPISGHNTLYWYLQNLGQGPELLIRYENEEAVDDSQLPKDRFSAERLKGVDSTLKIQPAELGDSAVYLCASSSWTDSNQPQHFGDGTRLSIL.

This clone appeared once. V gene TRBV9 combines with J gene TRBJ1-5; D ambiguous. Germline loops: CDR1 SGDLS, CDR2 YYNGEE. V was trimmed by 0 bases and J by 7 bases, leaving 8 bases between them. The CDR3 extends over 13 amino acids. In nucleotides, the CDR3 is TGTGCCAGCAGCGTAGGCCCAGGCCAGCCCCAGCATTTT. Its translation: CASSVGPGQPQHF.

This clone was seen more than once but under ten times. This chain links TRBV25-1 with TRBJ1-2, with D uncertain. There are 13 residues in the CDR3. Trimming shortened V by 5 bases and J by 8 bases, and 15 bases separated the two germline ends. Germline V gives CDR1 MGHDK, CDR2 SYGVNS. The CDR3 sequence is CASSRDISSGYTF. DNA of the CDR3: TGTGCCAGCAGTCGAGATATCTCAAGCGGCTACACCTTC.

The count of this clone is one. The chain joins TRBV11-2 to TRBJ1-1; no firm D call. CDR3 length: 15 residues. Trimming stripped 4 bases from V and 0 bases from J, with 12 bases between. Germline V CDR1 and CDR2: SGHAT, FQNNGV. For the CDR3, the DNA is TGTGCCAGCAGCTGGCGGGGTAGGGTGAACACTGAAGCTTTCTTT. Encoded protein: CASSWRGRVNTEAFF.

This clone has more than one count but fewer than ten. V and J are TRBV10-1 and TRBJ1-5; D might be TRBD1 (5 bases). Trimming pared 4 bases from V and 4 bases from J, leaving 14 bases between. CDR3 length equals 15 residues. From germline, CDR1 is WNHNN and CDR2 SYGVQD (reference sequence). CDR3 residues: CASSGGRDGNQPQHF. The CDR3 DNA follows: TGCGCCAGCAGTGGGGGCAGGGATGGTAATCAGCCCCAGCATTTT.

The sample holds a few counts of this clone. V is TRBV4-2 and J is TRBJ1-2; the D gene is possibly TRBD1 (5 bases). In germline, CDR1 is LGHNA, CDR2 YNFKEQ. The CDR3 has 15 amino acids. Trimming took 0 bases from V and 6 from J, leaving 14 bases between them. The CDR3 is CASSQEAFKGNGYTF. For the CDR3, the DNA is TGTGCCAGCAGCCAAGAGGCCTTTAAGGGGAATGGCTACACCTTC.

The chain links TRBV6-5 to TRBJ2-3, with D perhaps TRBD1 (6 bases). V was pared by 1 base and J by 2 bases, with 13 bases between. Per germline, CDR1 MNHEY and CDR2 SVGAGI. The CDR3 has 16 amino acids. As DNA, the CDR3 is TGTGCCAGCAGTTACTGGGCAGGGGTTGACACAGATACGCAGTATTTT. Translated, it gives CASSYWAGVDTDTQYF.

The chain is built from TRBV7-2 and TRBJ1-5; the match to TRBD1 covers 10 bases. Germline V gene lookup returns CDR1 SGHTA and CDR2 FQGNSA. The length of the CDR3 is 15 residues. Trimming removed 1 base from V and 5 bases from J; junction bases left unmatched: 2. The CDR3 loop is CASSLVGTGDQPQHF. CDR3 in DNA: TGTGCCAGCAGCTTAGTCGGGACAGGGGATCAGCCCCAGCATTTT.

The gene calls are TRBV6-2 or TRBV6-3 and TRBJ1-6, with D unclear. This CDR3 spans 15 amino acids. V was trimmed by 5 bases and J by 3 bases, leaving 11 bases between them. CDR1 and CDR2 (germline): MNHEY, SVGEGT. CDR3 amino acids: CASSLPPDYNSPLHF. For the CDR3, the DNA is TGTGCCAGCAGTCTCCCGCCAGACTATAATTCACCCCTCCACTTT.

The chain recombines TRBV5-1 with TRBJ1-4; 8 nucleotides line up with TRBD1. V lost 5 bases and J lost 4; bases outside the gene matches: 13. Germline CDR1 SGHRS, CDR2 YFSETQ. The CDR3 length is 17 residues. The CDR3 reads CASRASGGQKINEKLFF. In nucleotides, the CDR3 is TGCGCCAGCAGGGCGTCAGGGGGCCAAAAAATTAATGAAAAACTGTTTTTT.

This chain joins TRBV19 and TRBJ1-5, with D possibly being TRBD1 (5 bases). The CDR3 spans 14 residues. CDR1 LNHDA and CDR2 SQIVND come from the germline V gene (reference sequence). V dropped 7 bases and J dropped 1 base, with 11 bases sitting between them. The CDR3: CASMVWGSNQPQHF. Here the CDR3 DNA reads TGTGCCAGTATGGTATGGGGCAGCAATCAGCCCCAGCATTTT.

The chain employs TRBV9 and TRBJ2-1, with 8 bases fitting TRBD1. CDR1 and CDR2 from the germline V gene are SGDLS and YYNGEE. After removal of 4 bases from V and 2 bases from J, the junction contained 5 bases not matched to a gene. This CDR3 comprises 15 residues. CDR3 sequence (DNA): TGTGCCAGCAGCCCGCAGGGGGCAGCCTACAATGAGCAGTTCTTC. Protein product: CASSPQGAAYNEQFF. Full variable domain (outside the CDR3, taken from reference TRBV9 and TRBJ2-1): DSGVTQTPKHLITATGQRVTLRCSPRSGDLSVYWYQQSLDQGLQFLIQYYNGEERAKGNILERFSAQQFPDLHSELNLSSLELGDSALYFCASSPQGAAYNEQFFGPGTRLTVL.

The chain joins TRBV12-3 or TRBV12-4 to TRBJ1-5, with D hard to call. This CDR3 comprises 13 residues. Deletions cut 0 bases from V and 6 bases from J, with 6 bases between. CDR3 in DNA: TGTGCCAGCAGTTTAGCGCAGTCTCAGCCCCAGCATTTT. It encodes CASSLAQSQPQHF.

The gene calls are TRBV18 and TRBJ2-7; TRBD1 is a possible D gene (6 bases). The germline V and J ends were trimmed by 4 bases and 6 bases, with 16 bases remaining between them. The CDR3 has 14 amino acids. Germline lookup yields CDR1 KGHSH and CDR2 LQKENI. In nucleotides, the CDR3 is TGTGCCAGCTCACTCGGGCAGGGGATCGCCGAGCAGTACTTC. Its protein is CASSLGQGIAEQYF.

The rearrangement links TRBV7-2 to TRBJ1-6; 8 nucleotides match TRBD1. The CDR3 contains 15 residues. Germline lookup yields CDR1 SGHTA and CDR2 FQGNSA. V shed 6 bases and J 5 bases; nucleotides not matched to a gene: 6. In DNA form, the CDR3 reads TGTGCCAGCAGGAGGACAGGGATGAATAATTCACCCCTCCACTTT. This codes for CASRRTGMNNSPLHF. Filled out from reference TRBV7-2 and TRBJ1-6, the complete variable domain reads GAGVSQSPSNKVTEKGKDVELRCDPISGHTALYWYRQSLGQGLEFLIYFQGNSAPDKSGLPSDRFSAERTGGSVSTLTIQRTQQEDSAVYLCASRRTGMNNSPLHFGNGTRLTVT.

The chain is built from TRBV5-4 and TRBJ1-1, with no clear D. CDR1 is SGHNT, CDR2 YYREEE, per germline (reference sequence). CDR3 length equals 13 residues. The V gene lost 0 bases and the J gene lost 5 bases, with 8 bases spanning the gap. The CDR3 sequence is CASSLDGVTEAFF. The CDR3 DNA reads as TGTGCCAGCAGCTTGGACGGGGTGACTGAAGCTTTCTTT.

The V gene is TRBV10-3, the J gene TRBJ1-6; 10 nucleotides match TRBD1. Losses at the gene ends were 2 bases for V and 10 bases for J; bases not matched to a gene: 11. This CDR3 spans 17 amino acids. Germline V gene sequence: CDR1 ENHRY, CDR2 SYGVKD. CDR3 loop: CAISEGTGAAVRSPLHF. The CDR3 DNA follows: TGTGCCATCAGTGAGGGGACAGGGGCCGCCGTGCGATCACCCCTCCACTTT.

This sequence joins TRBV10-3 and TRBJ2-7; 12 bases are a match to TRBD2. V was pared by 6 bases and J by 5 bases, with 2 bases of the junction left unmatched. The CDR3 totals 13 residues. Per the germline V gene, CDR1 is ENHRY and CDR2 is SYGVKD. Here the CDR3 reads CAIRTSGRDEQYF. As DNA, the CDR3 is TGTGCCATCAGGACTAGCGGGAGAGACGAGCAGTACTTC.

The chain recombines TRBV9 with TRBJ1-1, with a tentative D call TRBD1 (5 bases). V was trimmed by 2 bases and J by 3 bases, leaving 11 bases between them. The CDR3 has 14 amino acids. Germline V gene data show CDR1 as SGDLS and CDR2 as YYNGEE. CDR3 region: CASSVGGEDTEAFF. Written as DNA, the CDR3 is TGTGCCAGCAGCGTTGGGGGGGAGGACACTGAAGCTTTCTTT.